This paragraph covers one TCR beta chain sequence. Its antigen is unidentified. The DNA ends 3 residues before the CDR3 does, and the rest of the CDR3 is filled in from the germline J gene. Clones were sequenced by immunoSEQ multiplex PCR, and TCRdb holds only the in-frame ones, with some missing. This sample's clone table lists under 50,000 clones. With 11 bases removed from V and 4 bases from J, the gap between germline ends came to 14 bases. The CDR3 consists of 12 residues. Per germline, CDR1 WSHSY and CDR2 SAAADI. The sample belongs to a study of T cells in women clearing cervical HPV infection. Study results and limitations: Repertoire richness, not evenness, was significantly elevated in CIN3+ cases versus controls. T-cell numbers per sample were unknown and may explain richness differences.

Dot-blot hybridization genotyped cervical HPV amplified with MY09/MY11 PCR. The rearrangement joins TRBV10-2 to TRBJ1-1, with D unresolved. The sample consisted of blood buffy coat. The TCR was taken from a woman aged 18 to 69 with a cervical HPV16 infection that either progressed to CIN3+ or cleared (not recorded which). The covered CDR3 bases are TGCGCCGCGAATGGGCTTGGCACTGAA. Its translation is CAANGLGTE. The full-length CDR3 reads as CAANGLGTEAFF.